This T cell receptor beta chain was recorded in a study of cytotoxic CD8 clonotypes in ibrutinib-treated CLL. Study in general: Timing of response sample collection was a median around twelve months after treatment start, with a range of 6 to 36.

Depths of 1 in 200,000 to 1 in 1 million T cells were the sequencing target. Assay: immunoSEQ multiplex PCR; the TCRdb copy retains only in-frame clones and omits some. The sample lists hundreds of thousands of clones, less than 75% occurring once. J lost 1 base, V lost 6 bases, and 5 bases had no gene match. This CDR3 region has 15 residues. Per the germline V gene, CDR1 is MNHEY and CDR2 is SVGAGI. The clonotype originates from a human donor with chronic lymphocytic leukemia. The chain carries TRBV6-5 and TRBJ2-5; 10 bases are shared with TRBD1. The sequencing used PBMCs, collected after 24 months of ibrutinib treatment. CDR3 coding DNA: TGTGCCAGCAGACCCGGGACAGGGGTCCAAGAGACCCAGTACTTC. This translates into CASRPGTGVQETQYF.